The sample holds a few counts of the clone carrying this TCR beta chain. The data were obtained in a study of blood T cells in healthy people across ages. It was with a sample-barcoded 5' primer and a J-beta primer mix that a second PCR of roughly 7 to 12 cycles was run. TCRdb reprocessed the 5' RACE reads with MiXCR, giving one entry per CDR3 protein. This sample has about 780,000 distinct CDR3 sequences, with 46% found just once. There are 15 residues in the CDR3. Between the trimmed V and J ends, which lost 6 bases and 0 bases, there was a span of 12 bases. Germline values: CDR1 DFQATT, CDR2 SNEGSKA (reference sequence).

What was sequenced was blood. The chain couples TRBV20-1 to TRBJ2-6; D is possibly TRBD1 (5 bases). This TCR derives from a man aged 80 or over in good health. CDR3 sequence: CSASGPASGANVLTF. The CDR3 nucleotides read TGCAGTGCCTCAGGGCCCGCCTCTGGGGCCAACGTCCTGACTTTC.